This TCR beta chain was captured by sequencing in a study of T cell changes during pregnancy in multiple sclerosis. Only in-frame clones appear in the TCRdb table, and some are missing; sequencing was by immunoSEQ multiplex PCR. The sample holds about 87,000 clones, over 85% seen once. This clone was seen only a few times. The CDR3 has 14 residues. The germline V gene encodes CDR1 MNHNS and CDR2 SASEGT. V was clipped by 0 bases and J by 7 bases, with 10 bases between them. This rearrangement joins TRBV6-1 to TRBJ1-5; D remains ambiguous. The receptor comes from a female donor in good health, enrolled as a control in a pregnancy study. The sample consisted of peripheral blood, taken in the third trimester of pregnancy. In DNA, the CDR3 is TGTGCCAGCAGTGAAGCCGAGAGGCGACAGCCCCAGCATTTT. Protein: CASSEAERRQPQHF.